The subject of this entry is one T cell receptor beta chain. This entry comes from a study of T-cell reconstitution after alpha-beta-depleted transplantation in children. Unique molecular identifiers were used to barcode this TCRbeta library. From the PCR reads, TCRdb called clonotypes with MiXCR, one entry per CDR3 protein. This table holds fewer than 200,000 distinct CDR3 sequences, roughly 7.5% found once. This CDR3 spans 16 amino acids. Trimming took 2 bases from V and 10 from J, leaving 18 bases between them. CDR1 and CDR2 (germline): SGHVS, FNYEAQ. The genes are TRBV7-6 and TRBJ1-6; no reliable D call. The sequence derives from a human donor who donated a stem cell graft to a child with Wiskott-Aldrich syndrome. The sequencing here drew on PBMCs from the stem cell graft donor, taken from the stem cell graft. Here the CDR3 DNA reads TGTGCCAGCAGCTTATCTGTATCGGTGTCAGGCTCACCCCTCCACTTT. Encoded protein: CASSLSVSVSGSPLHF.